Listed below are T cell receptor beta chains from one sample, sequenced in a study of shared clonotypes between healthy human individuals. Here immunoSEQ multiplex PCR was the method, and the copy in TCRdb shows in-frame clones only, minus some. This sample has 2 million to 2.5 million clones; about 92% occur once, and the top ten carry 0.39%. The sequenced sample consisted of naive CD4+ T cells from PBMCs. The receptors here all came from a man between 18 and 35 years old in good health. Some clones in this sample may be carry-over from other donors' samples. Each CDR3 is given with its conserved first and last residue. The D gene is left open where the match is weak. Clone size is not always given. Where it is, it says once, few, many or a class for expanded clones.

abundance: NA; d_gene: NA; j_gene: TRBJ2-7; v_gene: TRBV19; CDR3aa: CASSIVGKEEQYF; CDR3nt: TGTGCCAGTAGTATTGTCGGGAAGGAAGAGCAGTACTTC
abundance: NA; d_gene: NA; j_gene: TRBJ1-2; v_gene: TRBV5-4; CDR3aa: CASSAGGGRDGYTF; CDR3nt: TGTGCCAGCAGCGCCGGGGGCGGTAGGGATGGCTACACCTTC
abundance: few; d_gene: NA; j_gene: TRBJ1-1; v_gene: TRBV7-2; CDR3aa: CASSLEAWGPAEAFF; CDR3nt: TGTGCCAGCAGCTTAGAGGCCTGGGGACCCGCTGAAGCTTTCTTT
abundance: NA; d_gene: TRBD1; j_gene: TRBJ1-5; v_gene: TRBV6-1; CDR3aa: CASSEPGTGFQPQHF; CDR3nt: TGTGCCAGCAGTGAACCCGGGACAGGGTTTCAGCCCCAGCATTTT
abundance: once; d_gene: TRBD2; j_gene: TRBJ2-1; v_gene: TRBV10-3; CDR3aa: CAISETSGSTNEQFF; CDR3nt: TGTGCCATCAGTGAGACTAGCGGGAGCACGAATGAGCAGTTCTTC
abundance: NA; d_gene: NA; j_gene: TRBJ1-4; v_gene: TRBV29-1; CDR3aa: CSVDLGDGNEKLFF; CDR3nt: TGCAGCGTGGACCTGGGCGACGGGAATGAAAAACTGTTTTTT
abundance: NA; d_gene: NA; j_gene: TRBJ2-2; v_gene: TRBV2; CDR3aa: CASTTSTANTGELFF; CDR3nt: TGTGCCAGCACCACCTCGACGGCGAACACCGGGGAGCTGTTTTTT
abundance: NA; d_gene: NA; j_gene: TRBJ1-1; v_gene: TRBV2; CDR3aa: CATSGDMNTEAFF; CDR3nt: TGTGCCACCTCCGGGGACATGAACACTGAAGCTTTCTTT
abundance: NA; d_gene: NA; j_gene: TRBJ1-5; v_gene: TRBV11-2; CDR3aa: CASSLVGANQPQHF; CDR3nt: TGTGCCAGCAGCTTAGTAGGGGCCAATCAGCCCCAGCATTTT
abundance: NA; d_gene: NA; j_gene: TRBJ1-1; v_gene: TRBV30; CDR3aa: CAWSAYGRGSNTEAFF; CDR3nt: TGTGCCTGGAGTGCATATGGCAGGGGATCGAACACTGAAGCTTTCTTC
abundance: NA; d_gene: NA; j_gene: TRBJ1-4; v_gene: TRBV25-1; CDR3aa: CASSETGNRNEKLFF; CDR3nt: TGTGCCAGCAGTGAAACAGGGAATCGTAATGAAAAACTGTTTTTT
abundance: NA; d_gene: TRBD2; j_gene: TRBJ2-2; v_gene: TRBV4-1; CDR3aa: CASSQEGTSGNPGELFF; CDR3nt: TGCGCCAGCAGCCAAGAGGGGACTAGCGGGAACCCCGGGGAGCTGTTTTTT
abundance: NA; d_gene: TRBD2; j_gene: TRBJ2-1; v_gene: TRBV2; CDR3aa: CASTAGVVYNEQFF; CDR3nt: TGTGCCAGCACGGCGGGAGTTGTTTACAATGAGCAGTTCTTC
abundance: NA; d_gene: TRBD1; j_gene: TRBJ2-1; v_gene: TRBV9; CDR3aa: CASSASPFGQGRRDEQFF; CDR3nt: TGTGCCAGCAGCGCATCACCATTCGGACAGGGGAGGAGGGATGAGCAGTTCTTC
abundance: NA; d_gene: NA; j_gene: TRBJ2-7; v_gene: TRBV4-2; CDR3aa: CASSQDMGRETYEQYF; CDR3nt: TGTGCCAGCAGCCAAGATATGGGCAGAGAGACATACGAGCAGTACTTC
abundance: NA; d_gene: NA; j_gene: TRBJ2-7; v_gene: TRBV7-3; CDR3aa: CASSSNGFSYEQYF; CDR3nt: TGTGCCAGCAGCTCTAATGGATTCTCCTACGAGCAGTACTTC
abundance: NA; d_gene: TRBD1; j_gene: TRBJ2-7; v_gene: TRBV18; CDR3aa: CASSRDRGTYEQYF; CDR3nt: TGTGCCAGCTCACGGGACAGGGGAACCTACGAGCAGTACTTC
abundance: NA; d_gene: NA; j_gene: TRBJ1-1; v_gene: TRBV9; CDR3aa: CASSPRVENEAFF; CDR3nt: TGTGCCAGCAGCCCCCGGGTAGAAAATGAAGCTTTCTTT
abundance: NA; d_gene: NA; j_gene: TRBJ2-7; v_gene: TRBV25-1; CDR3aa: CASSPGGWTGGYEQYF; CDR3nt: TGTGCCAGCAGTCCCGGGGGTTGGACAGGCGGGTACGAGCAGTACTTC
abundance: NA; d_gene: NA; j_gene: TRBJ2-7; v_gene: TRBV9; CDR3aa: CASSARDGTYEQYF; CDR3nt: TGTGCCAGCAGCGCACGGGACGGAACCTACGAGCAGTACTTC
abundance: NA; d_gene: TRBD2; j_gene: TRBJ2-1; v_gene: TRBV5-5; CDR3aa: CASSLLSSGNNEQFF; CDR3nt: TGTGCCAGCAGCTTGTTGTCTAGCGGAAACAATGAGCAGTTCTTC
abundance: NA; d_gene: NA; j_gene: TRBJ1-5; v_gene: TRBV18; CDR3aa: CASSPGQGRLGNQPQHF; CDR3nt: TGTGCCAGCTCACCAGGGCAGGGGAGACTAGGCAATCAGCCCCAGCATTTT
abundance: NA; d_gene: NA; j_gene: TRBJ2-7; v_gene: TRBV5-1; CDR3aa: CASSLGTHEQYF; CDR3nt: TGCGCCAGCAGCTTGGGGACCCACGAGCAGTACTTC
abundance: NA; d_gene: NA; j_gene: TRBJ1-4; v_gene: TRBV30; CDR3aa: CAWSVGRVFNEKLFF; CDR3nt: TGTGCCTGGAGTGTAGGAAGAGTCTTTAATGAAAAACTGTTTTTT
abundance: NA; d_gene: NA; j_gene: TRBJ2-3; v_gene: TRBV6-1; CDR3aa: CASSEASGDTQYF; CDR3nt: TGTGCCAGCAGTGAAGCGAGTGGAGATACGCAGTATTTT
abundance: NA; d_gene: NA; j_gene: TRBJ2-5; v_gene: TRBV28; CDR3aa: CASTDSGTSETQYF; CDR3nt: TGTGCCAGCACCGATTCCGGGACAAGCGAGACCCAGTACTTC
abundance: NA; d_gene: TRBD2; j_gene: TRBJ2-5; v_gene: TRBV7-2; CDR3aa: CASKREGQRWTQYF; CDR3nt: TGTGCCAGCAAACGGGAGGGCCAGCGGTGGACCCAGTACTTC
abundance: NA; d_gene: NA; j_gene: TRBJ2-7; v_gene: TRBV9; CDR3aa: CASSVGRSSPYEQYF; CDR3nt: TGTGCCAGCAGCGTAGGGAGGAGTTCTCCCTACGAGCAGTACTTC
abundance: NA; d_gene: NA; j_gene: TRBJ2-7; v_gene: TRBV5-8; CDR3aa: CASSLRWGGTGEQYF; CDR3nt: TGTGCCAGCAGCTTGCGATGGGGCGGGACGGGGGAGCAGTACTTC
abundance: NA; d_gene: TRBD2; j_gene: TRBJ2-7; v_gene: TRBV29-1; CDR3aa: CSVVWAGAYSYEQYF; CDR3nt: TGCAGCGTTGTTTGGGCGGGAGCCTACTCCTACGAGCAGTACTTC
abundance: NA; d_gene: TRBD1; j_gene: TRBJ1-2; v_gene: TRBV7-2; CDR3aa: CASSLGQGDGYTF; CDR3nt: TGTGCCAGCAGCTTAGGACAGGGGGATGGCTACACCTTC
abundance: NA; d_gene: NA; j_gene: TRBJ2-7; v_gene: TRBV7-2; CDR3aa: CASSLGIPGNGVEQYF; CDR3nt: TGTGCCAGCAGCTTAGGGATCCCAGGGAACGGCGTGGAGCAGTACTTC
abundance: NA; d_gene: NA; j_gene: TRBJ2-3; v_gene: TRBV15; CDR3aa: CATSRDTSTDTQYF; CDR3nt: TGTGCCACCAGCAGGGACACTAGCACAGATACGCAGTATTTT
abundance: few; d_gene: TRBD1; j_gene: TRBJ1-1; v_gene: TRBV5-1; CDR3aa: CASSSRRTGASNTEAFF; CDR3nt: TGCGCCAGCAGCTCAAGACGGACAGGGGCCAGCAACACTGAAGCTTTCTTT
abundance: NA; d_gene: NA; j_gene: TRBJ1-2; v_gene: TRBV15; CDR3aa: CATSRDLKGSYGYTF; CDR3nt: TGTGCCACCAGCAGAGATTTGAAGGGTTCCTATGGCTACACCTTC
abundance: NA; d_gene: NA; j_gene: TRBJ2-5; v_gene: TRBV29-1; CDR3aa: CSVDRRTWRETQYF; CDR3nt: TGCAGCGTTGATCGGAGGACATGGCGAGAGACCCAGTACTTC
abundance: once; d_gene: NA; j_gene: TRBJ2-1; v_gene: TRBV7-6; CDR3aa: CASSYSSALRGNEQFF; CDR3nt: TGTGCCAGCAGTTACTCTAGCGCTCTTAGAGGTAATGAGCAGTTCTTC
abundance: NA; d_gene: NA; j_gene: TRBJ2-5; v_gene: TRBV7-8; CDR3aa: CASSQIGLSQETQYF; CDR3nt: TGTGCCAGCAGCCAGATCGGACTGAGTCAAGAGACCCAGTACTTC
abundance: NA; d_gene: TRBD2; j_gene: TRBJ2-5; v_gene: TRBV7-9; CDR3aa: CASSLNRAGEETQYF; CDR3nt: TGTGCCAGCAGCTTAAATCGGGCGGGAGAAGAGACCCAGTACTTC
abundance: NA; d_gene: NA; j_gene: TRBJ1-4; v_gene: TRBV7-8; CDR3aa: CASSSGAKLFF; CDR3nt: TGTGCCAGCAGCTCAGGGGCAAAACTGTTTTTT
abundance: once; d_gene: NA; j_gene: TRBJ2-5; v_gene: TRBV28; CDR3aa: CASRPLLAVETQYF; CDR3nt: TGTGCCAGCAGGCCCTTACTAGCTGTCGAGACCCAGTACTTC
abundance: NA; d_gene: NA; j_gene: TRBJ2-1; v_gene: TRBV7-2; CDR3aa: CASSPPGSRHEQFF; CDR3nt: TGTGCCAGCAGCCCCCCAGGGTCACGGCATGAGCAGTTCTTC
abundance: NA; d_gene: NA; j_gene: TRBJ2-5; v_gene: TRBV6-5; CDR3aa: CASSYRTEETQYF; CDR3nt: TGTGCCAGCAGTTACCGGACAGAAGAGACCCAGTACTTC
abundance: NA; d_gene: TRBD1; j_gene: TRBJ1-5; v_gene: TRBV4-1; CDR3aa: CASSHPGQGKGQPQHF; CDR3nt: TGCGCCAGCAGCCACCCTGGACAGGGGAAAGGCCAGCCCCAGCATTTT
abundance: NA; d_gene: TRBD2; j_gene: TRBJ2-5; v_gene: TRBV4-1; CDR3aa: CASSQYARRGETQYF; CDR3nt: TGCGCCAGCAGCCAATATGCCCGGCGGGGGGAGACCCAGTACTTC
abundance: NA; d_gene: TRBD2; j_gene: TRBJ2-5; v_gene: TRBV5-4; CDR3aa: CASSWTSGRETQYF; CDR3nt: TGTGCCAGCAGCTGGACTAGCGGGAGAGAGACCCAGTACTTC
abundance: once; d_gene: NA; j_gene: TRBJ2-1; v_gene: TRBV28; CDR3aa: CASTGTYGYEQFF; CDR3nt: TGTGCCAGCACCGGGACCTACGGCTATGAGCAGTTCTTC
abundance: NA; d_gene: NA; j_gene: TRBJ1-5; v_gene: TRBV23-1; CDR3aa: CARRGNRAPKNQPQHF; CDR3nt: TGCGCCAGGAGGGGGAACAGGGCGCCTAAAAATCAGCCCCAGCATTTT
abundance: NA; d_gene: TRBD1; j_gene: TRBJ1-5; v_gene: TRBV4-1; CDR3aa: CASSQDRGTGALNQPQHF; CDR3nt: TGCGCCAGCAGCCAAGACCGGGGGACAGGGGCCCTCAATCAGCCCCAGCATTTT